The rows below give T cell receptor beta chains drawn from one sample of a study of shared clonotypes between healthy human individuals. Clones were sequenced by immunoSEQ multiplex PCR, and TCRdb holds only the in-frame ones, with some missing. Among roughly 500,000 clones, 90% to 96% were seen once, and the ten largest hold 0.05% to 0.07%. Material: naive CD4+ T cells sorted from blood. The receptors stem from a woman under 40 in good health. Each CDR3 is given with its conserved first and last residue. The D gene is left open where the match is weak. Size is omitted from some rows. Given values are once, few, many or a class for expanded clones.

V	size	J	D	CDR3	DNA
TRBV4-1	-	TRBJ2-7	-	CASSQLHGSAPYEQYF	TGCGCCAGCAGCCAACTGCATGGGTCAGCCCCATACGAGCAGTACTTC
TRBV5-1	-	TRBJ1-4	-	CASSLGFQGGEKLFF	TGCGCCAGCAGCTTGGGTTTTCAGGGCGGAGAAAAACTGTTTTTT
TRBV27	-	TRBJ1-5	-	CASSLVSDFDQPQHF	TGTGCCAGCAGTTTAGTTAGCGACTTTGATCAGCCCCAGCATTTT
TRBV27	-	TRBJ2-1	TRBD2	CASSLIASGRANEQFF	TGTGCCAGCAGTTTAATCGCTAGCGGGAGGGCCAATGAGCAGTTCTTC
TRBV28	-	TRBJ1-1	-	CASIGEIAFF	TGTGCCAGCATCGGGGAAATCGCTTTCTTT
TRBV7-9	-	TRBJ1-5	-	CASSLGQNSNQPQHF	TGTGCCAGCAGCTTAGGGCAGAATAGCAATCAGCCCCAGCATTTT
TRBV2	-	TRBJ1-1	-	CASSEGPYTEAFF	TGTGCCAGCAGTGAGGGACCGTACACTGAAGCTTTCTTT
TRBV18	-	TRBJ2-3	-	CASSPTMGDTQYF	TGTGCCAGCTCACCAACGATGGGGGATACGCAGTATTTT
TRBV7-2	once	TRBJ1-2	-	CASSSEAAASLGGYTF	TGTGCCAGCAGCTCAGAGGCGGCAGCTAGTTTAGGGGGCTACACCTTC
TRBV4-1	-	TRBJ1-4	TRBD1	CASSRRTLGQGGEKLFF	TGCGCCAGCAGCCGCCGAACACTGGGACAGGGGGGTGAAAAACTGTTTTTT
TRBV28	-	TRBJ1-5	-	CASSLQWGASQPQHF	TGTGCCAGCAGTTTACAATGGGGGGCGAGTCAGCCCCAGCATTTT
TRBV5-1	-	TRBJ1-4	TRBD1	CASSAGTENEKLFF	TGCGCCAGCAGCGCCGGGACAGAAAATGAAAAACTGTTTTTT
TRBV11-2	-	TRBJ1-4	-	CASWWTNEKLFF	TGTGCCAGCTGGTGGACTAATGAAAAACTGTTTTTT
TRBV18	-	TRBJ1-2	-	CASSPPSSPLNYGYTF	TGTGCCAGCTCACCACCGAGTAGTCCACTTAACTATGGCTACACCTTC
TRBV1	-	TRBJ2-3	-	CTSSQLAGGSTDTQYF	TGCACCAGCAGCCAGCTAGCGGGAGGTAGCACAGATACGCAGTATTTT
TRBV4-2	-	TRBJ2-7	TRBD1	CASSPLRTGFVNEQYF	TGTGCCAGCAGCCCCCTGAGGACAGGGTTTGTGAACGAGCAGTACTTC
TRBV5-1	-	TRBJ1-3	-	CASSNTIYF	TGCGCCAGCAGCAACACCATATATTTT
TRBV7-9	-	TRBJ2-5	-	CASSLADQTQYF	TGTGCCAGCAGCTTAGCGGACCAGACCCAGTACTTC
TRBV5-6	-	TRBJ1-5	TRBD1	CASVGTETYSNQPQHF	TGTGCCAGCGTAGGGACAGAAACATATAGCAATCAGCCCCAGCATTTT
TRBV5-1	-	TRBJ2-3	TRBD2	CASSGTLAGGTDTQYF	TGCGCCAGCAGCGGGACACTAGCGGGAGGCACAGATACGCAGTATTTT
TRBV2	-	TRBJ1-2	TRBD1	CASRPRQGNYGYTF	TGTGCCAGCAGGCCCAGACAGGGGAACTATGGCTACACCTTC
TRBV28	-	TRBJ1-5	TRBD1	CASSRGQGATQPQHF	TGTGCCAGCAGCCGGGGACAGGGGGCGACTCAGCCCCAGCATTTT
TRBV5-4	-	TRBJ1-6	-	CASSLQNSPLHF	TGTGCCAGCAGCTTGCAGAATTCACCCCTCCACTTT
TRBV14	-	TRBJ2-7	-	CASSQEVRTYEQYF	TGTGCCAGCAGCCAAGAAGTCCGAACCTACGAGCAGTACTTC
TRBV5-1	-	TRBJ2-7	-	CASSLVSGSPYEQYF	TGCGCCAGCAGCTTGGTATCCGGGAGTCCCTACGAGCAGTACTTC
TRBV5-1	-	TRBJ1-4	-	CASTDASTNEKLFF	TGCGCCAGTACCGATGCATCAACTAATGAAAAACTGTTTTTT
TRBV18	-	TRBJ1-2	-	CASSPPWGANYGYTF	TGTGCCAGCTCACCACCCTGGGGAGCAAACTATGGCTACACCTTC
TRBV6-1	-	TRBJ1-2	TRBD1	CASSERDRYGYTF	TGTGCCAGCAGCGAACGGGACAGGTATGGCTACACCTTC
TRBV6-6	-	TRBJ2-3	-	CASSYARSTDTQYF	TGTGCCAGCAGTTACGCGCGGAGCACAGATACGCAGTATTTT
TRBV6-1	-	TRBJ2-5	TRBD1	CASTGQGKETQYF	TGTGCCAGCACCGGACAGGGTAAAGAGACCCAGTACTTC
TRBV4-1	-	TRBJ2-7	-	CASSQERTYEQYF	TGCGCCAGCAGCCAAGAACGGACCTACGAGCAGTACTTC
TRBV27	-	TRBJ1-5	-	CASSRRTDSNQPQHF	TGTGCCAGCAGTAGAAGGACAGATAGCAATCAGCCCCAGCATTTT
TRBV27	-	TRBJ2-7	TRBD2	CASSNLAGYEQYF	TGTGCCAGCTCTAATCTAGCGGGCTACGAGCAGTACTTC
TRBV18	-	TRBJ1-3	TRBD1	CASSPRQGGYTIYF	TGTGCCAGCTCACCAAGACAGGGTGGATACACCATATATTTT
TRBV10-2	-	TRBJ1-2	-	CASSPGANYGYTF	TGCGCCAGCAGTCCGGGGGCTAACTATGGCTACACCTTC
TRBV28	-	TRBJ2-2	TRBD2	CASSQWREGRTGELFF	TGTGCCAGCAGCCAATGGCGGGAGGGCCGAACCGGGGAGCTGTTTTTT
TRBV5-1	-	TRBJ2-1	TRBD1	CASSLWDRDYNEQFF	TGCGCCAGCAGCTTGTGGGACAGGGACTACAATGAGCAGTTCTTC
TRBV11-1	-	TRBJ2-7	TRBD2	CASSRTSGRSYEQYF	TGTGCCAGCAGCCGTACTAGCGGGAGGTCCTACGAGCAGTACTTC
TRBV6-1	-	TRBJ2-7	-	CASSEAFGIPYEQYF	TGTGCCAGCAGTGAAGCTTTTGGGATCCCCTACGAGCAGTACTTC
TRBV13	-	TRBJ2-1	TRBD1	CASSLTPGTGGYEQFF	TGTGCCAGCAGCTTAACCCCCGGGACAGGGGGCTATGAGCAGTTCTTC
TRBV11-2	-	TRBJ2-7	-	CASTLAGQGSYEQYF	TGTGCCAGCACCCTAGCGGGACAGGGCTCCTACGAGCAGTACTTC
TRBV7-2	-	TRBJ1-4	TRBD1	CASSLDRDEKLFF	TGTGCCAGCAGCTTGGACAGGGACGAAAAACTGTTTTTT
TRBV6-5	-	TRBJ1-1	-	CASGPRVTEAFF	TGTGCCAGCGGGCCCCGGGTCACTGAAGCTTTCTTT
TRBV30	-	TRBJ2-7	-	CAWSERLGRGRTGSSYEQYF	TGTGCCTGGAGCGAGAGATTAGGCCGGGGGAGGACGGGGAGCTCCTACGAGCAGTACTTC
TRBV5-1	-	TRBJ2-3	TRBD2	CASSLLTSGRGTDTQYF	TGCGCCAGCAGCTTGTTGACTAGCGGGAGGGGGACAGATACGCAGTATTTT
TRBV5-1	few	TRBJ1-4	-	CASSLQGSANEKLFF	TGCGCCAGCAGCCTACAGGGTTCGGCTAATGAAAAACTGTTTTTT
TRBV19	-	TRBJ2-1	-	CASSITGPDYNEQFF	TGTGCCAGTAGTATCACGGGGCCGGACTACAATGAGCAGTTCTTC
TRBV5-1	-	TRBJ2-7	-	CASSPDSGPVYEQYF	TGCGCCAGCAGCCCGGACTCCGGACCCGTATACGAGCAGTACTTC
TRBV27	-	TRBJ2-5	-	CASSLSAVKTQYF	TGTGCCAGCAGTTTAAGCGCAGTGAAGACCCAGTACTTC
TRBV28	-	TRBJ1-1	-	CASSHFTDNTEAFF	TGTGCCAGCAGTCACTTCACAGATAACACTGAAGCTTTCTTT
TRBV2	-	TRBJ2-7	-	CASRGTRVDYEQYF	TGTGCCAGCAGGGGAACACGGGTCGACTACGAGCAGTACTTC
TRBV7-3	-	TRBJ2-3	TRBD2	CASSPGTSRTTDTQYF	TGTGCCAGCAGCCCTGGGACTAGCAGGACCACAGATACGCAGTATTTT
TRBV6-6	-	TRBJ1-1	-	CASSPSGNTEAFF	TGTGCCAGCAGCCCCTCAGGGAATACTGAAGCTTTCTTT
TRBV7-8	-	TRBJ2-5	-	CASSQGQDGETQYF	TGTGCCAGCAGCCAGGGTCAAGATGGGGAGACCCAGTACTTC
TRBV7-9	once	TRBJ2-7	TRBD2	CASSRGLAGPLGEQYF	TGTGCCAGCAGCCGGGGACTAGCGGGTCCCCTTGGCGAGCAGTACTTC